These T cell receptor beta chains were read from a single sample in a study of blood T cell repertoires in COVID-19. Data came from immunoSEQ multiplex PCR; TCRdb stores just in-frame clones and leaves some out. The sample yields approximately 50,000 clones, roughly 82% seen once. The sequencing sample was made of peripheral blood. The receptor set was obtained from a human donor in a cohort sampled during active COVID-19. CDR3s include the opening cysteine and the closing phenylalanine or tryptophan. A D gene is named only where the DNA matches it firmly. Size values are once, few and many counts, or a class for expanded clones, and some rows have none.

V	length	J	D	size	CDR3	DNA
TRBV5-3	16	TRBJ2-2	TRBD1	few	CARRILPDRAFGELFF	TGTGCCAGAAGGATCCTCCCGGACAGGGCGTTCGGGGAGCTGTTTTTT
TRBV19	15	TRBJ2-1	TRBD2	-	CASSLRDYSYNEQFF	TGTGCCAGTAGCCTCCGGGACTACTCCTACAATGAGCAGTTCTTC
TRBV29-1	13	TRBJ2-7	TRBD1	-	CSVVSTGLGEQYF	TGCAGCGTTGTCTCGACAGGGCTGGGCGAGCAGTACTTC
TRBV18	13	TRBJ2-7	TRBD2	-	CASSPTGGNEQYF	TGTGCCAGCTCGCCGACGGGAGGGAACGAGCAGTACTTC
TRBV7-3	15	TRBJ2-1	TRBD2	-	CASSFSGTSHNEQFF	TGTGCCAGCAGCTTCTCCGGGACTAGCCACAATGAGCAGTTCTTC
TRBV5-1	16	TRBJ2-3	TRBD2	few	CASSDGTYTSGDTQYF	TGCGCCAGCAGCGACGGGACTTATACTAGCGGAGATACGCAGTATTTT
TRBV5-1	15	TRBJ2-7	TRBD2	-	CASSLEGGASYEQYF	TGCGCCAGCAGCTTAGAGGGAGGGGCCTCCTACGAGCAGTACTTC
TRBV18	16	TRBJ2-5	TRBD2	-	CASSPLAGGSDETQYF	TGTGCCAGCTCACCCTTAGCGGGAGGGTCGGATGAGACCCAGTACTTC
TRBV28	15	TRBJ1-2	-	-	CASSVGGADNYGYTF	TGTGCCAGCAGCGTAGGGGGGGCGGACAACTATGGCTACACCTTC
TRBV5-6	14	TRBJ2-7	TRBD1	few	CASSPGTGGYEQYF	TGTGCCAGCAGCCCCGGGACAGGGGGTTACGAGCAGTACTTC
TRBV11-3	13	TRBJ2-3	-	-	CASSLVPTDTQYF	TGTGCCAGCAGCTTAGTTCCGACAGATACGCAGTATTTT
TRBV28	13	TRBJ1-2	TRBD1	once	CASSLRTGDGYTF	TGTGCCAGCAGTTTAAGGACAGGGGATGGCTACACCTTC
TRBV19	14	TRBJ1-2	-	-	CASSTGSSSGGYTF	TGTGCCAGTAGTACGGGGTCCTCCTCAGGTGGCTACACCTTC
TRBV5-4	15	TRBJ1-6	TRBD1	-	CASSRQGSDNSPLHF	TGTGCCAGCAGCAGACAGGGCTCCGATAATTCACCCCTCCACTTT
TRBV10-3	14	TRBJ1-1	TRBD1	once	CAISESQGATEAFF	TGTGCCATCAGTGAGTCTCAGGGGGCCACTGAAGCTTTCTTT
TRBV13	13	TRBJ1-2	TRBD1	-	CASSPRTGPGYTF	TGTGCCAGCAGCCCACGGACAGGGCCCGGCTACACCTTC
TRBV5-4	14	TRBJ2-2	-	-	CASSETLAGGELFF	TGTGCCAGCAGCGAAACTTTAGCTGGCGGGGAGCTGTTTTTT
TRBV11-2	13	TRBJ2-1	TRBD2	-	CASSLAGGGEQFF	TGTGCCAGCAGCTTAGCGGGAGGGGGTGAGCAGTTCTTC
TRBV5-1	15	TRBJ1-6	-	-	CASSLDGGADSPLHF	TGCGCCAGCAGCTTGGATGGGGGCGCCGATTCACCCCTCCACTTT
TRBV5-1	15	TRBJ1-5	TRBD1	-	CASSLEGQGNQPQHF	TGCGCCAGCAGCTTGGAGGGACAGGGCAATCAGCCCCAGCATTTT
TRBV7-5	12	TRBJ2-1	-	-	CARTGGYNEQFF	TGTGCCAGAACAGGGGGGTACAATGAGCAGTTCTTC
TRBV5-1	14	TRBJ2-5	-	-	CASSRWTSGETQYF	TGCGCCAGCAGCAGATGGACGAGCGGAGAGACCCAGTACTTC
TRBV5-1	15	TRBJ2-7	-	-	CASSFSAGVGNEQYF	TGCGCCAGCAGCTTCTCGGCAGGGGTGGGCAACGAGCAGTACTTC
TRBV19	15	TRBJ2-7	-	-	CASSRDLRGTYEQYF	TGTGCCAGTAGTCGGGATTTGCGGGGTACCTACGAGCAGTACTTC
TRBV30	19	TRBJ2-7	TRBD2	once	CAWSGRRTSGRAGPTEQYF	TGTGCCTGGAGTGGGAGGCGGACTAGCGGGAGGGCCGGTCCTACCGAGCAGTACTTC
TRBV11-2	13	TRBJ1-2	TRBD1	-	CASSLGRGDGYTF	TGTGCCAGCAGCTTAGGCAGGGGGGATGGCTACACCTTC
TRBV5-4	15	TRBJ1-2	TRBD1	once	CASSLSGTGGYGYTF	TGTGCCAGCAGCTTGTCCGGGACAGGGGGTTATGGCTACACCTTC
TRBV7-2	15	TRBJ2-2	-	-	CASSFMGARTGELFF	TGTGCCAGCAGCTTTATGGGGGCGCGCACCGGGGAGCTGTTTTTT